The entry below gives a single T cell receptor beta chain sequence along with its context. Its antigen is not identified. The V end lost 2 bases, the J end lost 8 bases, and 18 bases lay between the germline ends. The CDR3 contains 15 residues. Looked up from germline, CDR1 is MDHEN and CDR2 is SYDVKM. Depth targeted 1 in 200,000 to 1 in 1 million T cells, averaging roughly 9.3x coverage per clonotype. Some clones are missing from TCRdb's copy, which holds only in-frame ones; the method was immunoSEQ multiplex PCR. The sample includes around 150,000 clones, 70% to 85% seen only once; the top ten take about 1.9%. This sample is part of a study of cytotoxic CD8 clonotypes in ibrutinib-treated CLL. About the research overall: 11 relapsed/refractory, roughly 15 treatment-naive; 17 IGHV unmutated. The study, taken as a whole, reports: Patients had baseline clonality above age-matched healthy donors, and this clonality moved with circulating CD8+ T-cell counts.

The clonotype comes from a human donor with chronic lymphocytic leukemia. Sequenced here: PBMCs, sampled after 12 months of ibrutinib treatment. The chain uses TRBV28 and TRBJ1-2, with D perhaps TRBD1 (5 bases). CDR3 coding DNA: TGTGCCAGCAGTTTAGGAGGGCAGGGAAGAAGCGGCTACACCTTC. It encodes CASSLGGQGRSGYTF.